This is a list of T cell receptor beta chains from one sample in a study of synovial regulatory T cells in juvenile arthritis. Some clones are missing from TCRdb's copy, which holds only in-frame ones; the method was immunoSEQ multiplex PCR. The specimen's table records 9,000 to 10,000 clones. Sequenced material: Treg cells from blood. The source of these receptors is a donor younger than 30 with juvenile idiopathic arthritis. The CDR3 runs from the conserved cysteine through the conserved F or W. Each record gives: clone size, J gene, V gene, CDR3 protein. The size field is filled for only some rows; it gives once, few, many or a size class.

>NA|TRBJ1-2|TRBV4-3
CASSQGTAFVGYTF
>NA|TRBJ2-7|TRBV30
CAWDVWDTTGSPNEQYF
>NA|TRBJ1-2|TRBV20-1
CSARVGYGYTF
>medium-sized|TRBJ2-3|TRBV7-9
CASSLDSTDTQYF
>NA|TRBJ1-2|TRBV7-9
CASSSGTVPGYTF
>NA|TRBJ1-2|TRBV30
CAWRSKRYYGYTF
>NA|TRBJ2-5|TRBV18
CASSNRFGEGGTQYF
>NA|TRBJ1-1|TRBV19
CASTPRGRAMGTEAFF
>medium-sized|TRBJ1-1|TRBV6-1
CASSEEPFRGEAFF
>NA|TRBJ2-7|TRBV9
CASSPGEGRGGGEQYF
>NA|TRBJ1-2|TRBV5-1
CASSSDRVGYTF
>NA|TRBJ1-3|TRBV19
CASSPGSGNTIYF
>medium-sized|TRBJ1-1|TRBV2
CASSEQGGTAFF
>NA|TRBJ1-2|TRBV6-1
CASLGHREKDGYTF
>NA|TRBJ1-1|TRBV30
CAWSRGQVSTEAFF
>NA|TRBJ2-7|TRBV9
CASSVGTPGRSYEQYF
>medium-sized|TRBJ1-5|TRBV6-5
CASSRDRGNQPQHF
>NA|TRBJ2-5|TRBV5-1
CASSSQGPGGETQYF
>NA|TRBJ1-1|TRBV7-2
CASSLEGQGLTEAFF
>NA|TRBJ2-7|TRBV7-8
CASSTRAFSYEQYF
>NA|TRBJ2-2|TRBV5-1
CASTPGLGDTGELFF
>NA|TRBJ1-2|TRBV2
CASTFGGYGYTF
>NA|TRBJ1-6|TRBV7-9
CASSFFRDKNSPLHF
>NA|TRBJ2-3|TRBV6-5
CASRQGVLTDTQYF
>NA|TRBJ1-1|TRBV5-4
CASSPRAGDMNTEAFF
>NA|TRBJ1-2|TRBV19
CASSILVNYGCTF
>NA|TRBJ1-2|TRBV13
CASSSPGVDYGYTF
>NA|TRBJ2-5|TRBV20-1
CRAMVGEQYF
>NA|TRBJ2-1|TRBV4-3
CASSQDRAYNEQFF
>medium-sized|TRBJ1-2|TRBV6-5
CASSYGHRDGYTF
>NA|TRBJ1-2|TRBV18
CASSMDTGRGYTF
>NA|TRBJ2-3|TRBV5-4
CASSLASTGGSTDTQYF
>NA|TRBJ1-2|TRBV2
CASRLQGGRWGYTF
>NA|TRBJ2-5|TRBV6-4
CASSDSREVGETQYF
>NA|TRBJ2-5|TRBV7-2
CASSPLLAGDREQYF
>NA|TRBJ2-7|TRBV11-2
CASSSLVAGVVEQYF
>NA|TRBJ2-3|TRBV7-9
CASSLELSDTQYF
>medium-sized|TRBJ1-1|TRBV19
CASSAGWVRNTEAFF
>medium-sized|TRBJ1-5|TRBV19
CASSMVSYNQPQHF
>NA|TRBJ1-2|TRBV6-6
CASSYSDRNYGYTF
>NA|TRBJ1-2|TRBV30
CAWSGFIGNYGYTF
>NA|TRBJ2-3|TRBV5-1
CASSPGRVTDTQYF
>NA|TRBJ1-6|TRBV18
CASSPQGADNSPLHF
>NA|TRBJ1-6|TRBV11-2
CASSLWGGHLPLHF
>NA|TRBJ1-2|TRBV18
CASSPLGQQYGYTF
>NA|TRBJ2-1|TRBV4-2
CASSQEAGGLYEQFF
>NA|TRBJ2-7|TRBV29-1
CSARTGGAYYEQYF
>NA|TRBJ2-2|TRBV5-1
CASSLAPTGELFF